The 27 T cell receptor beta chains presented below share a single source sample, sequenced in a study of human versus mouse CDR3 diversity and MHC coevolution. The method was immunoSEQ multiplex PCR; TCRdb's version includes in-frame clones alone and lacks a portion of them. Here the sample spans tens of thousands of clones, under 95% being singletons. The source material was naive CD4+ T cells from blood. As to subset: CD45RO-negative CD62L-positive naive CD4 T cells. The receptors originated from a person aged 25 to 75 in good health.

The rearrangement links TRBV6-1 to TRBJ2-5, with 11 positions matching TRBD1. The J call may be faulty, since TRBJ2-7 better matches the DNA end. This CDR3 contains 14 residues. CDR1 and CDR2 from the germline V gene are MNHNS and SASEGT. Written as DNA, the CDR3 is TGTGCCAGCAGTATTCGGGACAGGGGGGACGAGCAGTACTTC. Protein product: CASSIRDRGDEQYF.

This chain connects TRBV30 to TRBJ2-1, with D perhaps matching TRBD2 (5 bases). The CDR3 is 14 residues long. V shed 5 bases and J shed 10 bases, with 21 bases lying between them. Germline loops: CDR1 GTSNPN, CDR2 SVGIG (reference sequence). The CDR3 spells CAWHERPKVEEQFF. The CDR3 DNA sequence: TGTGCCTGGCACGAGCGGCCTAAGGTGGAGGAGCAGTTCTTC.

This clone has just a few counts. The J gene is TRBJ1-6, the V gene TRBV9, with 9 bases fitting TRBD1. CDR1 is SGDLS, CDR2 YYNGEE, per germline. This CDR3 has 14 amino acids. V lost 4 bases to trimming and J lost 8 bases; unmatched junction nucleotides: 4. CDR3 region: CASSRDRDYSPLHF. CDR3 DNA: TGTGCCAGCAGCCGGGACAGGGATTATTCACCCCTCCACTTT.

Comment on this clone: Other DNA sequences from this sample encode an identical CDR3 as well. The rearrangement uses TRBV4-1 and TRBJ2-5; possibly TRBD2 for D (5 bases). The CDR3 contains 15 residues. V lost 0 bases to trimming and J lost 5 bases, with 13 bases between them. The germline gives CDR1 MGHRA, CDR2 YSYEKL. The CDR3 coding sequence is TGCGCCAGCAGCCAAGAGGGCAGGACGGGGGAGACCCAGTACTTC. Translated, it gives CASSQEGRTGETQYF.

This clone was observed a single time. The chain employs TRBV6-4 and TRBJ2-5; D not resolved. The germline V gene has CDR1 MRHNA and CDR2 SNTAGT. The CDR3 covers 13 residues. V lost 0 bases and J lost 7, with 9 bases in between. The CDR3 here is CASSDSFTGTQYF. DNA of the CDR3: TGTGCCAGCAGTGACTCGTTTACCGGGACCCAGTACTTC.

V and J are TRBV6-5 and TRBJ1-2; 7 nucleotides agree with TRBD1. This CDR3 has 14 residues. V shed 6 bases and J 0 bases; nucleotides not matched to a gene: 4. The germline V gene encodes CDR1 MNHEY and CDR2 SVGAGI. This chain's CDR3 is CASRRDSSNYGYTF. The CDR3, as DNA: TGTGCCAGCAGAAGGGACAGCTCTAACTATGGCTACACCTTC.

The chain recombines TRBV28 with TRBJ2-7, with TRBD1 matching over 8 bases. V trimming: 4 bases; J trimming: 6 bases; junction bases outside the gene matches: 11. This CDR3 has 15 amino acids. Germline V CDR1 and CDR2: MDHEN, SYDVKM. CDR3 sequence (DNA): TGTGCCAGCAGTTCTCAAGGACAGGGTCGGATCGAGCAGTACTTC. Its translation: CASSSQGQGRIEQYF.

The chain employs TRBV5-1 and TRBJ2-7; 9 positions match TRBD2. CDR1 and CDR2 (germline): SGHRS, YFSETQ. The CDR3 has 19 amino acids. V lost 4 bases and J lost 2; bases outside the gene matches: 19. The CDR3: CASSPVPLSGGPYPYEQYF. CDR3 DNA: TGCGCCAGCAGCCCCGTTCCCCTGAGCGGGGGGCCTTACCCCTACGAGCAGTACTTC. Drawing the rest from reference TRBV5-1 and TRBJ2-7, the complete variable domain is KAGVTQTPRYLIKTRGQQVTLSCSPISGHRSVSWYQQTPGQGLQFLFEYFSETQRNKGNFPGRFSGRQFSNSRSEMNVSTLELGDSALYLCASSPVPLSGGPYPYEQYFGPGTRLTVT.

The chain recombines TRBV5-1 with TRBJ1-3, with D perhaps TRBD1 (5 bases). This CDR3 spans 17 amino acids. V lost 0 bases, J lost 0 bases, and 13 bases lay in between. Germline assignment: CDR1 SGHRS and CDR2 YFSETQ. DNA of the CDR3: TGCGCCAGCAGCTTGGATGGGGCAGGCCTCTCTGGAAACACCATATATTTT. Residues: CASSLDGAGLSGNTIYF.

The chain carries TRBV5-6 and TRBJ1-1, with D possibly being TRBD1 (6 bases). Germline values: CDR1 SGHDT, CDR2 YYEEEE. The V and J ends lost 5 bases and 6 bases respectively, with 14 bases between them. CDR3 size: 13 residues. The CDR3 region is CASSSQGRSEAFF. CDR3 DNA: TGTGCCAGCAGTTCCCAGGGGCGTTCTGAAGCTTTCTTT.

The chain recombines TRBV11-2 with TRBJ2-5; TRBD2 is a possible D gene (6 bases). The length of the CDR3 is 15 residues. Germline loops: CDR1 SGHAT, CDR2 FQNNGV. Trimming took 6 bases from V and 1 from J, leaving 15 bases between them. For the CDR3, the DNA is TGTGCCAGCAGTTTCGCTAGGGGAGGCCAAGAGACCCAGTACTTC. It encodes CASSFARGGQETQYF.

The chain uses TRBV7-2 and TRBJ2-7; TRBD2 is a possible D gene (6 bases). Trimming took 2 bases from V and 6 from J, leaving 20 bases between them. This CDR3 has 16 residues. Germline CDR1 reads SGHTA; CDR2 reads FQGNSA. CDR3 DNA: TGTGCCAGCAGCTTATCACTAGCCGAACCCCAAGGCGAGCAGTACTTC. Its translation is CASSLSLAEPQGEQYF.

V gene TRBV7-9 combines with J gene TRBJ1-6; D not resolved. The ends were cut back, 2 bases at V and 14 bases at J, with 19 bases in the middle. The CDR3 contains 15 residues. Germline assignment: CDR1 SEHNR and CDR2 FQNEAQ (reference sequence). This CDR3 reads CASSLSGDGVTALHF. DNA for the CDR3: TGTGCCAGCAGCTTAAGTGGTGACGGAGTGACGGCCCTCCACTTT. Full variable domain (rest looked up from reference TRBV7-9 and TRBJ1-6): DTGVSQNPRHKITKRGQNVTFRCDPISEHNRLYWYRQTLGQGPEFLTYFQNEAQLEKSRLLSDRFSAERPKGSFSTLEIQRTEQGDSAMYLCASSLSGDGVTALHFGNGTRLTVT.

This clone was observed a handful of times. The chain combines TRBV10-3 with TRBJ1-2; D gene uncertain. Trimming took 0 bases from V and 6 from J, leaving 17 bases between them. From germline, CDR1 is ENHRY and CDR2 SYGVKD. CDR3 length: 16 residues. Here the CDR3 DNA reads TGTGCCATCAGTGAGTCCCGGCGGGGTGGTACGGATGGCTACACCTTC. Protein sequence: CAISESRRGGTDGYTF.

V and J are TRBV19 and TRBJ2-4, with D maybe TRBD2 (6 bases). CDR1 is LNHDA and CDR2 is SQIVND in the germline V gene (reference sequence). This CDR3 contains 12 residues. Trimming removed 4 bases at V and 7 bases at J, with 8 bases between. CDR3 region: CASSTGRNIQYF. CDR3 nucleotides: TGTGCCAGTAGTACGGGGAGGAACATTCAGTACTTC.

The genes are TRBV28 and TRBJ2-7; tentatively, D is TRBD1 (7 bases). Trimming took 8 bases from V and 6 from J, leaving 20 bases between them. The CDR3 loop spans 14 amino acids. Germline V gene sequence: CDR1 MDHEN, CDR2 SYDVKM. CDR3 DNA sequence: TGTGCCAGCGGACTGCGACAGGGAGGAGGCGAGCAGTACTTC. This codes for CASGLRQGGGEQYF.

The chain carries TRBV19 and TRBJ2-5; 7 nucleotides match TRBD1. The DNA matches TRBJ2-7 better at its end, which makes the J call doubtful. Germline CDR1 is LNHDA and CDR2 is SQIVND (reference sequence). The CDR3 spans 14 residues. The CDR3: CASSTRTGEYEQYF. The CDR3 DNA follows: TGTGCCAGTAGTACCCGGACAGGAGAGTACGAGCAGTACTTC.

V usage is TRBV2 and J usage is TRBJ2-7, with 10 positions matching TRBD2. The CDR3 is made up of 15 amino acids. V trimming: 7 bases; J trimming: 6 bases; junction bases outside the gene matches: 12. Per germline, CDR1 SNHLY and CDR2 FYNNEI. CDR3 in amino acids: CASTKRGGPVSEQYF. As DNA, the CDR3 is TGTGCCAGCACCAAGCGGGGGGGCCCGGTGTCCGAGCAGTACTTC.

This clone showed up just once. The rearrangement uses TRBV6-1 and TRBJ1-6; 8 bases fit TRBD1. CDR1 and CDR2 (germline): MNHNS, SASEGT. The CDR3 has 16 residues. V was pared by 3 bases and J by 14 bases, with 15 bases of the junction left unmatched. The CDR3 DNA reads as TGTGCCAGCAGTGACCCGACCGGGACAGGAGCCGGAGCCCTCCACTTT. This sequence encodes CASSDPTGTGAGALHF.

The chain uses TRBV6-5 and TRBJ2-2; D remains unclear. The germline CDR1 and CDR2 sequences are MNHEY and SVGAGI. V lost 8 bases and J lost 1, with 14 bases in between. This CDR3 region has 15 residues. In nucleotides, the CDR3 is TGTGCCAGCGCGTCCCGATATGGGAACACCGGGGAGCTGTTTTTT. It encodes CASASRYGNTGELFF.

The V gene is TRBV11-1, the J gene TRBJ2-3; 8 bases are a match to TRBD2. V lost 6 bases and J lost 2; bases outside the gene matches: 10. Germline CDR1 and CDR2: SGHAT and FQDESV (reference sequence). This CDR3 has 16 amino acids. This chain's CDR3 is CASSSPTSAPTDTQYF. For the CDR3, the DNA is TGTGCCAGCAGTTCACCGACTAGCGCACCCACAGATACGCAGTATTTT. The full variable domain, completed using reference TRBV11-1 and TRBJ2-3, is EAEVAQSPRYKITEKSQAVAFWCDPISGHATLYWYRQILGQGPELLVQFQDESVVDDSQLPKDRFSAERLKGVDSTLKIQPAELGDSAMYLCASSSPTSAPTDTQYFGPGTRLTVL.

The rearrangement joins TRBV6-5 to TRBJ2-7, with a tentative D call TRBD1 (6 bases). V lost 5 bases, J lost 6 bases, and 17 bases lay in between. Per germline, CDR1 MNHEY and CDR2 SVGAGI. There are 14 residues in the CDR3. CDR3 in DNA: TGTGCCAGCAGTGTAACAGGGTCTGCGGGCGAGCAGTACTTC. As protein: CASSVTGSAGEQYF.

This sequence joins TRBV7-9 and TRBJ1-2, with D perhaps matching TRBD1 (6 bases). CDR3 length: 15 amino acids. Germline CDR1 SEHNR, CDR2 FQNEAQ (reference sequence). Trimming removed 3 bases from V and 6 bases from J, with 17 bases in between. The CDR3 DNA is TGTGCCAGCAGCTTGGGGACACTTAATTCACATGGCTACACCTTC. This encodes CASSLGTLNSHGYTF. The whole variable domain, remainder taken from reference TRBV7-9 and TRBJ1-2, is DTGVSQNPRHKITKRGQNVTFRCDPISEHNRLYWYRQTLGQGPEFLTYFQNEAQLEKSRLLSDRFSAERPKGSFSTLEIQRTEQGDSAMYLCASSLGTLNSHGYTFGSGTRLTVV.

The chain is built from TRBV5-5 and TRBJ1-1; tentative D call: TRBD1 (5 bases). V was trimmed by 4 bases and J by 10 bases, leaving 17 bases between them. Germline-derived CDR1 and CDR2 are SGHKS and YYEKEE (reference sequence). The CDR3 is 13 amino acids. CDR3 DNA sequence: TGTGCCAGCAGCGGCAGGGAGGGAGGTCCAGCTTTCTTT. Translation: CASSGREGGPAFF. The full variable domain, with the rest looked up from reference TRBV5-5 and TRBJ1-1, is DAGVTQSPTHLIKTRGQQVTLRCSPISGHKSVSWYQQVLGQGPQFIFQYYEKEERGRGNFPDRFSARQFPNYSSELNVNALLLGDSALYLCASSGREGGPAFFGQGTRLTVV.

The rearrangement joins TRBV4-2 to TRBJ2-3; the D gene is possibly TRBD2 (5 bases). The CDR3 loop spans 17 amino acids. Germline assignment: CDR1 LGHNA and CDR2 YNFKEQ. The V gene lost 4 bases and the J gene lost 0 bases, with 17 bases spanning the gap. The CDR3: CASSLSLSDTSTDTQYF. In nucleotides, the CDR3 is TGTGCCAGCAGCCTCTCGCTTAGCGACACTAGCACAGATACGCAGTATTTT.

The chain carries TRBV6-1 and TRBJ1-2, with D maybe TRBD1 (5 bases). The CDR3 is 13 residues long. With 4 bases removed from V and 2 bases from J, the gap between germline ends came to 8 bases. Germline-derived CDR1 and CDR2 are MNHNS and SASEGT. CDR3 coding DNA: TGTGCCAGCAGTGTGACAGTAAACTATGGCTACACCTTC. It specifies CASSVTVNYGYTF.

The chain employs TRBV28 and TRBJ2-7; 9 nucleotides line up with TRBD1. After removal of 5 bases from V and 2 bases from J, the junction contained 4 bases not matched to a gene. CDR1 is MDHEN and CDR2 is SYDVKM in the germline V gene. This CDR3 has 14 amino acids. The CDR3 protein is CASSRTGVPYEQYF. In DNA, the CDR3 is TGTGCCAGCAGTCGGACAGGGGTACCCTACGAGCAGTACTTC. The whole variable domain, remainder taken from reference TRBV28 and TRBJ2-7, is DVKVTQSSRYLVKRTGEKVFLECVQDMDHENMFWYRQDPGLGLRLIYFSYDVKMKEKGDIPEGYSVSREKKERFSLILESASTNQTSMYLCASSRTGVPYEQYFGPGTRLTVT.